The 10 T cell receptor beta chains in this list originate from one sample, sequenced in a study of shared clonotypes between healthy human individuals (dated by TCRdb to 2018 to 2020). Library preparation was by the immunoSEQ multiplex PCR assay. The clones in this table, taken by TCRdb from immuneACCESS, are in-frame only. Not every clone is retained; where verified, under half of the shortfall comes from an unresolved V gene, and the cause of the rest is unknown. The sample data list 2.3 million or so clones, and 90% to 95% of these were observed just once. About 0.39% of the sample is held by the ten biggest clonotypes. The sample consisted of naive CD4+ T cells from PBMCs. The cell subset or site label on this specimen signifies: CD45RA+ positively selected. The receptors come from a man in his late teens or twenties in good health. Some clones in this sample may be carry-over from other donors' samples.

This chain joins TRBV2 and TRBJ1-2; the D gene is possibly TRBD1 (6 bases). CDR3 length equals 13 residues. Between the trimmed V and J ends, which lost 2 bases and 7 bases, there was a span of 11 bases. CDR1 and CDR2 from the germline V gene are SNHLY and FYNNEI. The CDR3: CASSESRGFGYTF. The CDR3 DNA sequence: TGTGCCAGCAGTGAATCTAGGGGGTTTGGCTACACCTTC.

The rearrangement links TRBV5-1 to TRBJ2-1, with 8 bases matching TRBD1. Germline trimming cut 2 bases from V and 10 bases from J; bases unmatched to any gene: 8. Germline V CDR1 and CDR2: SGHRS, YFSETQ. The CDR3 is 14 amino acids. CDR3 amino acids: CASSLRQGPGEQFF. The CDR3 DNA reads as TGCGCCAGCAGCTTACGACAGGGGCCCGGGGAGCAGTTCTTC.

This clone was counted once. The chain couples TRBV7-2 to TRBJ2-1; D remains ambiguous. Germline V gene sequence: CDR1 SGHTA, CDR2 FQGNSA. V dropped 4 bases and J dropped 4 bases, with 11 bases sitting between them. The CDR3 has 14 residues. The CDR3 region has the DNA TGTGCCAGCAGCTATCGTGGACCGTACAATGAGCAGTTCTTC. Translation: CASSYRGPYNEQFF.

The gene calls are TRBV5-4 and TRBJ2-7, with D perhaps given as TRBD1 or TRBD2 (5 bases each). Trimming stripped 0 bases from V and 6 bases from J, with 13 bases between. The CDR3 extends over 14 amino acids. Germline values: CDR1 SGHNT, CDR2 YYREEE (reference sequence). The CDR3, as DNA: TGTGCCAGCAGCTTGGTGGGACGATTGGCCGAGCAGTACTTC. Its protein is CASSLVGRLAEQYF.

The table lists this clone with a count of one. The V gene is TRBV5-4, the J gene TRBJ2-3; 7 nucleotides match TRBD2. The CDR3 has 13 residues. Germline lookup yields CDR1 SGHNT and CDR2 YYREEE (reference sequence). The V segment lost 5 bases and the J segment 6 bases; nucleotides outside the gene matches: 6. The CDR3 coding sequence is TGTGCCAGCAGGCGGGAGCTGGCCGATACGCAGTATTTT. Protein product: CASRRELADTQYF.

This chain links TRBV10-2 with TRBJ2-1; 12 bases align to TRBD1. Germline CDR1 is WSHSY and CDR2 is SAAADI. The CDR3 spans 16 residues. With V trimmed by 6 bases and J by 7 bases, 10 bases remained unmatched. This CDR3 reads CASRGTGQGAFNEQFF. DNA of the CDR3: TGCGCCAGCAGGGGTACGGGACAGGGGGCTTTTAATGAGCAGTTCTTC.

To note about this clone: The same CDR3 can be traced to other DNA sequences in this sample. V and J are TRBV6-5 and TRBJ1-2, with 7 bases fitting TRBD1. The trim removed 0 bases at V and 4 bases at J, leaving 5 bases unmatched. The CDR3 has 15 residues. Germline V lookup: CDR1 MNHEY, CDR2 SVGAGI. The CDR3 DNA reads as TGTGCCAGCAGTTACTCGGGTACAGGGGTCTATGGCTACACCTTC. Its protein product is CASSYSGTGVYGYTF.

This chain joins TRBV4-3 and TRBJ2-1; D is possibly TRBD1 (6 bases). Deletions cut 1 base from V and 11 bases from J, with 12 bases between. Germline V gene data show CDR1 as LGHNA and CDR2 as YSLEER. This CDR3 has 13 amino acids. The CDR3 loop reads CASSQGSRGKQFF. In DNA form, the CDR3 reads TGCGCCAGCAGCCAAGGAAGCAGGGGTAAGCAGTTCTTC.

The rearrangement uses TRBV7-9 and TRBJ1-4, with unresolved D. Trimming shortened V by 2 bases and J by 8 bases, and 9 bases separated the two germline ends. This CDR3 spans 13 amino acids. CDR1 SEHNR and CDR2 FQNEAQ come from the germline V gene (reference sequence). CDR3 region: CASSLHGNEKLFF. For the CDR3, the DNA is TGTGCCAGCAGCTTACATGGGAACGAAAAACTGTTTTTT.

A single count supports this clone. The chain joins TRBV14 to TRBJ2-7; 10 bases match TRBD2. The CDR3 sequence is 15 residues long. Germline V gives CDR1 SGHDN, CDR2 FVKESK. V lost 3 bases and J lost 3; bases outside the gene matches: 5. CDR3 coding DNA: TGTGCCAGCAGCCATGGACTAGCGGACCTCTACGAGCAGTACTTC. Translating it yields CASSHGLADLYEQYF.